The clone carrying this TCR beta chain has only a few counts. The antigen is undetermined. CDR3 length: 15 residues. CDR1 is SGHRS, CDR2 YFSETQ, per germline. The sample originates from a study of post-analysis software for immune sequencing data. Study summary: Patients had relapsing-remitting, secondary progressive or progressive-relapsing multiple sclerosis; some lacked subtype.

Prepared TCR beta cDNA libraries contained unique molecular identifiers. T cells, about 0.95 to 10 million of them, yielded around 460,000 cDNA molecules. Via MiXCR, TCRdb re-called the PCR reads, giving one row per CDR3 protein. The table records about 770,000 distinct CDR3 sequences, around 46% of them present only once. Findings and caveats of the study: About five TRBV segments were more frequent in patients than controls; TRBV5-6, TRBV5-1 and TRBV20-1 belonged to this group. Strong co-clustering by F measure linked samples that shared a preparation batch. When compared against controls, multiple sclerosis patients showed significantly lower normalized Chao1 diversity.

Sequencing was performed on blood. V is TRBV5-1 and J is TRBJ2-5, with 11 bases aligning to TRBD2. The J call may be mistaken, given a closer DNA end match to TRBJ2-7. This TCR was sampled from a girl under 18 with multiple sclerosis. CDR3 in DNA: TGCGCCAGCCAACTCAGACTAGCGGGACACTACGAGCAGTACTTC. It yields the protein CASQLRLAGHYEQYF.